Listed below are T cell receptor beta chains from one sample, sequenced in a study of blood T cell repertoires in COVID-19. Profiled with immunoSEQ multiplex PCR; TCRdb holds only in-frame clones, not every one. The sample gives some 230,000 clones, approximately 85% of which show up once; around 3% is in the top ten. Sequencing used peripheral blood. Source of these receptors: a man aged 50 to 59 who had recovered from COVID-19. The CDR3 runs from the conserved cysteine through the conserved F or W. A D gene is named only where the DNA matches it firmly. For some rows the clone size is stated as once, few or many, or as a class when expanded; others skip it.

DNA: TGTGCCAGCTCAGCTAGGACAGAGTCTCAGCCCCAGCATTTT
CDR3: CASSARTESQPQHF
size: NA
V: TRBV18
J: TRBJ1-5
D: NA

DNA: TGTGCCAGCTCACCAGCCGTGCTACAAGCGAATTCACCCCTCCACTTT
CDR3: CASSPAVLQANSPLHF
size: once
V: TRBV18
J: TRBJ1-6
D: NA

DNA: TGTGCCAGCAGCCCGGGGGGGGACAGGGGCTATGGCTACACCTTC
CDR3: CASSPGGDRGYGYTF
size: NA
V: TRBV5-4
J: TRBJ1-2
D: TRBD1

DNA: TGTGCCAGTATCGACAGGGGACTTGAAGCTTTCTTT
CDR3: CASIDRGLEAFF
size: NA
V: TRBV19
J: TRBJ1-1
D: TRBD1

DNA: TGTGCCACCAGCAAAGGGACAGGGGGTTTCAATGAGCAGTTCTTC
CDR3: CATSKGTGGFNEQFF
size: NA
V: TRBV15
J: TRBJ2-1
D: TRBD1

DNA: TGTGCCAGCAGTCCAGGGACAGGGGTTTTCCCGCACGAGCAGTACTTC
CDR3: CASSPGTGVFPHEQYF
size: NA
V: TRBV28
J: TRBJ2-7
D: TRBD1

DNA: TGCAGTGCTAGTCCCAAGCTAGCCGTCACCGGGGAGCTGTTTTTT
CDR3: CSASPKLAVTGELFF
size: NA
V: TRBV20-1
J: TRBJ2-2
D: NA

DNA: TGTGCCAGTAGTATCGAACGGGATAATGAAAAACTGTTTTTT
CDR3: CASSIERDNEKLFF
size: once
V: TRBV19
J: TRBJ1-4
D: NA

DNA: TGTGCCAGTAGGGGCCCCAATCAGCCCCAGCATTTT
CDR3: CASRGPNQPQHF
size: NA
V: TRBV27
J: TRBJ1-5
D: NA

DNA: TGTGCCAGCAGCCAAATCATGGGACAGCAAAATCAGCCCCAGCATTTT
CDR3: CASSQIMGQQNQPQHF
size: NA
V: TRBV16
J: TRBJ1-5
D: TRBD1

DNA: TGTGCCAGCAGGACAGGGGGCATTGGGACCCAGTACTTC
CDR3: CASRTGGIGTQYF
size: NA
V: TRBV28
J: TRBJ2-5
D: TRBD1

DNA: TGTGCCAGCTCACCCCTTGGGGGACTAGCGGGAGCCAGTAGAAACGAGCAGTACTTC
CDR3: CASSPLGGLAGASRNEQYF
size: NA
V: TRBV18
J: TRBJ2-7
D: TRBD2

DNA: TGTGCCTCAACCATCTGGGGACAGGGACAAGAGACCCAGTACTTC
CDR3: CASTIWGQGQETQYF
size: NA
V: TRBV2
J: TRBJ2-5
D: TRBD1

DNA: TGTGCCAGCAGTGGGGCCTGGCTCAGGGGTAACTATGGCTACACCTTC
CDR3: CASSGAWLRGNYGYTF
size: NA
V: TRBV6-1
J: TRBJ1-2
D: NA

DNA: TGTGCCAGCAAAGCTACCGGGACAGGGCTTTACGGCTACACCTTC
CDR3: CASKATGTGLYGYTF
size: NA
V: TRBV27
J: TRBJ1-2
D: TRBD1

DNA: TGTGCCAGCAGCTCGGACACGAGACTGGAGGGCTACACCTTC
CDR3: CASSSDTRLEGYTF
size: NA
V: TRBV7-2
J: TRBJ1-2
D: NA

DNA: TGTGCCAGCAGCTTACCGGGACTAGCGGGAGGTGGCACAGATACGCAGTATTTT
CDR3: CASSLPGLAGGGTDTQYF
size: NA
V: TRBV3-1/TRBV3-2
J: TRBJ2-3
D: TRBD2

DNA: TGTGCCAGCAGTTTGGACAGGGACTATGGCTACACCTTC
CDR3: CASSLDRDYGYTF
size: NA
V: TRBV28
J: TRBJ1-2
D: TRBD1

DNA: TGTGCCAGCAGTTCTGGGGGGGACTTACAGGAAAAACTGTTTTTT
CDR3: CASSSGGDLQEKLFF
size: few
V: TRBV28
J: TRBJ1-4
D: NA

DNA: TGTGCCAGCAGCCAAGAGCTAGCGGGAGGCTACGAGCAGTACTTC
CDR3: CASSQELAGGYEQYF
size: NA
V: TRBV4-2
J: TRBJ2-7
D: TRBD2

DNA: TGTGCCAGCAGTCCGCTGACAGGCTACGAGCAGTACTTC
CDR3: CASSPLTGYEQYF
size: NA
V: TRBV27
J: TRBJ2-7
D: NA

DNA: TGTGCCAGCAGTTACTCATCTGAGAGCGAGCAGTACTTC
CDR3: CASSYSSESEQYF
size: NA
V: TRBV6-5
J: TRBJ2-7
D: NA

DNA: TGCGCCAGCAGGGAGTTCGGGACTGGGATCGGCGAGCAGTACTTC
CDR3: CASREFGTGIGEQYF
size: NA
V: TRBV5-1
J: TRBJ2-7
D: NA

DNA: TGTGCCAGCTCGCCCGGGACAGGGAGCTCCTACGAGCAGTACTTC
CDR3: CASSPGTGSSYEQYF
size: NA
V: TRBV18
J: TRBJ2-7
D: TRBD1

DNA: TGTGCCAGCAGCTTAGATGGCGGGTCAGGATCCTATAATTCACCCCTCCACTTT
CDR3: CASSLDGGSGSYNSPLHF
size: NA
V: TRBV7-2
J: TRBJ1-6
D: NA

DNA: TGTGCCAGCAGTTTAAGCCAGGGGGCTGAAGCTTTCTTT
CDR3: CASSLSQGAEAFF
size: NA
V: TRBV27
J: TRBJ1-1
D: TRBD1

DNA: TGTGCCAGCAGATTCTCGGGGATAAGCAATCAGCCCCAGCATTTT
CDR3: CASRFSGISNQPQHF
size: NA
V: TRBV6-6
J: TRBJ1-5
D: NA

DNA: TGTGCCAGCAGCTTCACGGGGACAGGGGGTTTCTGGGCCGGGGAGCTGTTTTTT
CDR3: CASSFTGTGGFWAGELFF
size: NA
V: TRBV7-9
J: TRBJ2-2
D: TRBD1

DNA: TGTGCCAGCAGGTCGGGACAGCAGAACACTGAAGCTTTCTTT
CDR3: CASRSGQQNTEAFF
size: NA
V: TRBV2
J: TRBJ1-1
D: TRBD1

DNA: TGTGCCAGCAGTTCCGGGACTAGCGGCCCACTCAGCTCCTACAATGAGCAGTTCTTC
CDR3: CASSSGTSGPLSSYNEQFF
size: NA
V: TRBV5-4
J: TRBJ2-1
D: TRBD2

DNA: TGTGCCAGCAGCTTAGTCAGGGGGAGCAATCAGCCCCAGCATTTT
CDR3: CASSLVRGSNQPQHF
size: NA
V: TRBV7-8
J: TRBJ1-5
D: TRBD1

DNA: TGTGCCACCGCTCTCGGGGACGAGCAGTACTTC
CDR3: CATALGDEQYF
size: NA
V: TRBV24-1
J: TRBJ2-7
D: NA

DNA: TGCAGTGCCTGGACTAGTTTGGGGCAGTTCTTC
CDR3: CSAWTSLGQFF
size: many
V: TRBV20-1
J: TRBJ2-1
D: TRBD2

DNA: TGTGCCACGCTAACTAGCGGGAGTCTCCACGAGCAGTACTTC
CDR3: CATLTSGSLHEQYF
size: NA
V: TRBV28
J: TRBJ2-7
D: TRBD2

DNA: TGTGCCAGCAGCAGACAGGGGGCCTACGAGCAGTACTTC
CDR3: CASSRQGAYEQYF
size: once
V: TRBV28
J: TRBJ2-7
D: TRBD1

DNA: TGTGCCAGCAGTTTAGACAGGGGGCAGACAGATACGCAGTATTTT
CDR3: CASSLDRGQTDTQYF
size: NA
V: TRBV27
J: TRBJ2-3
D: TRBD1

DNA: TGTGCCAGCGCTAGCGGGATCATAAATACGCAGTATTTT
CDR3: CASASGIINTQYF
size: NA
V: TRBV9
J: TRBJ2-3
D: TRBD2

DNA: TGCGCCAGCAGCTTGGGCCCCACGCCGGAGTCCGCAAACTACGAGCAGTACTTC
CDR3: CASSLGPTPESANYEQYF
size: NA
V: TRBV5-1
J: TRBJ2-7
D: NA

DNA: TGTGCCAGCAGCCATTCAGGACAGGCGAGCTACGAGCAGTACTTC
CDR3: CASSHSGQASYEQYF
size: once
V: TRBV28
J: TRBJ2-7
D: TRBD1

DNA: TGTGCCAGCAGTCCCTGGACTAGCGGGAACGGTGAGCAGTTCTTC
CDR3: CASSPWTSGNGEQFF
size: NA
V: TRBV27
J: TRBJ2-1
D: TRBD2

DNA: TGTGCCAGCAGTTTAGTTTCCAAGAGCTCCTACGAGCAGTACTTC
CDR3: CASSLVSKSSYEQYF
size: NA
V: TRBV28
J: TRBJ2-7
D: NA

DNA: TGTGCCAGCGGAGGGCCTTATAGCAATCAGCCCCAGCATTTT
CDR3: CASGGPYSNQPQHF
size: NA
V: TRBV2
J: TRBJ1-5
D: NA

DNA: TGTGCCAGCAGTCGCGGGGGTTCGAACACCGGGGAGCTGTTTTTT
CDR3: CASSRGGSNTGELFF
size: NA
V: TRBV9
J: TRBJ2-2
D: TRBD2

DNA: TGTGCCAGCAGCTCCAGACAGAATTCACCCCTCCACTTT
CDR3: CASSSRQNSPLHF
size: once
V: TRBV11-3
J: TRBJ1-6
D: NA

DNA: TGTGCCAGCAGCGTCGGGACAGGGAAAGAGACCCAGTACTTC
CDR3: CASSVGTGKETQYF
size: NA
V: TRBV9
J: TRBJ2-5
D: TRBD1